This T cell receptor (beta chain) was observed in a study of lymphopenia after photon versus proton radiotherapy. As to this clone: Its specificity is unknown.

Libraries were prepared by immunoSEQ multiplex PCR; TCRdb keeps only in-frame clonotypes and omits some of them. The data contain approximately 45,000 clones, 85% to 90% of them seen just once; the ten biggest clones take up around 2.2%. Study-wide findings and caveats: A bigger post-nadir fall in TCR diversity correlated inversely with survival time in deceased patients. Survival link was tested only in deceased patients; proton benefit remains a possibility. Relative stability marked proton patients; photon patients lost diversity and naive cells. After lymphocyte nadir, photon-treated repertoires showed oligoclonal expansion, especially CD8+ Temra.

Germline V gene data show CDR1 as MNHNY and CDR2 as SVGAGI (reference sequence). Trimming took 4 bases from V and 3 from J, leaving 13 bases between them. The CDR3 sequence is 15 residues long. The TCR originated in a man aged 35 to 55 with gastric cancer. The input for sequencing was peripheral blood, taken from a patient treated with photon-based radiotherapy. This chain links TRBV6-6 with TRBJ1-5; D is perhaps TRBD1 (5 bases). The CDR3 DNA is TGTGCCAGCAGTTTCATCGACAGCTTCAATCAGCCCCAGCATTTT. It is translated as CASSFIDSFNQPQHF.